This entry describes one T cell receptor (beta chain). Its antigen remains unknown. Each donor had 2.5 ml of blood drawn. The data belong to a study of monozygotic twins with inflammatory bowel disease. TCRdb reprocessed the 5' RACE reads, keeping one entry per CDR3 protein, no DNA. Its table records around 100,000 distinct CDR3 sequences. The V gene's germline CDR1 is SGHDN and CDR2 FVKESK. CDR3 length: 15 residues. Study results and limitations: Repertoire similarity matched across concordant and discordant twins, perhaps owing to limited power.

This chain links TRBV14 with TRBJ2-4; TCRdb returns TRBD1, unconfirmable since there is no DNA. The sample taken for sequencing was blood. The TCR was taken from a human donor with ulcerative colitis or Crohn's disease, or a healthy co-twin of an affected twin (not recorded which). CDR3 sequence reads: CASSHLSGGPNIQYF.